The 6 T cell receptor beta chains below come from one sample, sequenced in a study of blood T cell repertoires in COVID-19. The method was immunoSEQ multiplex PCR; TCRdb's version includes in-frame clones alone and lacks a portion of them. The table lists some 28,000 clones, 76% of them singletons. The sample consisted of peripheral blood. The receptors here all came from a man between 65 and 85 years old with acute or convalescent COVID-19.

This clone appeared once. The rearrangement joins TRBV5-1 to TRBJ1-6; 10 nucleotides line up with TRBD1. The germline V gene has CDR1 SGHRS and CDR2 YFSETQ. With 3 bases clipped from V and 8 bases from J, the junction kept 8 bases outside the gene matches. This CDR3 has 16 residues. DNA for the CDR3: TGCGCCAGCAGCTCTGGTGGCGGGACAGGGGATTCACCCCTCCACTTT. Protein product: CASSSGGGTGDSPLHF.

The chain couples TRBV6-4 to TRBJ1-3; no firm D call. V was trimmed by 3 bases and J by 0 bases, leaving 6 bases between them. The CDR3 extends over 14 amino acids. Germline CDR1 MRHNA, CDR2 SNTAGT. The CDR3 reads CASSEDFSGNTIYF. The DNA for the CDR3 is TGTGCCAGCAGTGAAGACTTCTCTGGAAACACCATATATTTT.

The chain joins TRBV2 to TRBJ2-5; 7 nucleotides line up with TRBD2. This CDR3 spans 13 amino acids. J was trimmed by 5 bases and V by 8 bases; bases with no gene match: 8. Germline CDR1 reads SNHLY; CDR2 reads FYNNEI. For the CDR3, the DNA is TGTGCCAGCTCGTGGGGAGGGTACGAGACCCAGTACTTC. Amino acids: CASSWGGYETQYF.

The genes are TRBV28 and TRBJ2-2, with 8 bases aligning to TRBD1. The CDR3 has 15 amino acids. Germline trimming cut 5 bases from V and 4 bases from J; bases unmatched to any gene: 6. From germline, CDR1 is MDHEN and CDR2 SYDVKM. The CDR3 loop reads CASSGPTGGTGELFF. The DNA for the CDR3 is TGTGCCAGCAGTGGACCCACAGGGGGCACCGGGGAGCTGTTTTTT. The full variable domain, with the rest looked up from reference TRBV28 and TRBJ2-2, is DVKVTQSSRYLVKRTGEKVFLECVQDMDHENMFWYRQDPGLGLRLIYFSYDVKMKEKGDIPEGYSVSREKKERFSLILESASTNQTSMYLCASSGPTGGTGELFFGEGSRLTVL.

V gene TRBV10-3 combines with J gene TRBJ1-4, with TRBD1 identical over 7 bases. Germline-derived CDR1 and CDR2 are ENHRY and SYGVKD. Losses at the gene ends were 3 bases for V and 8 bases for J; bases not matched to a gene: 6. This CDR3 has 14 amino acids. Here the CDR3 DNA reads TGTGCCATCAGTGATGTAACAGGGGAGGAAAAACTGTTTTTT. Translating gives CAISDVTGEEKLFF.

This sequence joins TRBV5-6 and TRBJ2-7; TRBD1 matches 7 bases. With V trimmed by 2 bases and J by 6 bases, 5 bases remained unmatched. The CDR3 is made up of 13 amino acids. Germline V gene lookup returns CDR1 SGHDT and CDR2 YYEEEE. CDR3 nucleotides: TGTGCCAGCAGCTTAGGCAGGGGGTTCGAGCAGTACTTC. Protein product: CASSLGRGFEQYF.